Listed here are 31 T cell receptor beta chains from one sample, sequenced in a study of cytomegalovirus exposure and HLA in healthy donors. The PCR was carried out with 60 Vbeta primers and 13 Jbeta primers. Repertoires were generated with immunoSEQ multiplex PCR, while TCRdb's copy carries only in-frame clones and drops some. In the table there are 35,000 to 55,000 clones, approximately 75% of which are singletons. The sequencing sample was made of PBMCs. The receptor set was obtained from a man aged 25-45 years in good health and CMV-seronegative.

This clone has just a few counts. The chain has TRBV4-3 and TRBJ1-2; D uncertain. Germline V gene sequence: CDR1 LGHNA, CDR2 YSLEER. V was trimmed by 1 base and J by 0 bases, leaving 21 bases between them. The CDR3 length is 19 residues. The CDR3 sequence: CASSQGLQEALISNYGYTF. CDR3 DNA: TGCGCCAGCAGCCAAGGTCTTCAGGAAGCTCTAATTTCTAACTATGGCTACACCTTC.

This sequence joins TRBV14 and TRBJ2-1; 11 bases match TRBD1. After removal of 5 bases from V and 7 bases from J, the junction contained 4 bases not matched to a gene. Looked up from germline, CDR1 is SGHDN and CDR2 is FVKESK. This CDR3 has 14 amino acids. DNA for the CDR3: TGTGCCAGCAGCTCCCGGGACAGGGGGAATGAGCAGTTCTTC. Translated, it gives CASSSRDRGNEQFF.

This clone was recorded once. The rearrangement uses TRBV5-1 and TRBJ1-1; D gene ambiguous. CDR1 SGHRS and CDR2 YFSETQ come from the germline V gene. The CDR3 runs 12 residues. Trimming took off 2 bases at V and 4 bases at J, with 6 bases between the two ends. The CDR3: CASSFEGTEAFF. The CDR3, as DNA: TGCGCCAGCAGCTTCGAGGGCACTGAAGCTTTCTTT.

The rearrangement links TRBV6-5 to TRBJ2-5, with D uncertain. Judging by the DNA end, TRBJ2-7 fits better; the J call may be wrong. CDR3 size: 13 residues. From germline, CDR1 is MNHEY and CDR2 SVGAGI. This chain's CDR3 is CASRIDTSYEQYF. The CDR3, as DNA: TGTGCCAGCAGGATAGACACCTCCTACGAGCAGTACTTC.

The chain employs TRBV27 and TRBJ2-5, with 15 nucleotides matching TRBD2. The assigned J gene may be wrong: the sequence end matches TRBJ2-7 better. This CDR3 contains 16 residues. Germline CDR1 reads MNHEY; CDR2 reads SMNVEV (reference sequence). The CDR3 DNA reads as TGTGCCAGCAGTTTAGGACTAGCGGGAGGGGTGAACGAGCAGTACTTC. Translating gives CASSLGLAGGVNEQYF.

Worth noting for this clone: A read error may produce the germline difference seen at one junction end. The chain links TRBV7-2 to TRBJ1-5, with 7 bases that match TRBD1. Per the germline V gene, CDR1 is SGHTA and CDR2 is FQGNSA. CDR3 length: 14 residues. The CDR3 coding sequence is TGTGCCAGCAGCCCCCAGGGGGTTGCGGGGCCCCGGCATTTT. Its protein is CASSPQGVAGPRHF.

The chain has TRBV14 and TRBJ2-5, with D possibly being TRBD1 (6 bases). Germline V CDR1 and CDR2: SGHDN, FVKESK. Trimming took 1 base from V and 1 from J, leaving 19 bases between them. CDR3 length: 18 residues. For the CDR3, the DNA is TGTGCCAGCAGCCAAGCCTCAGAGGGGGTTCATTTCCAAGAGACCCAGTACTTC. Translation: CASSQASEGVHFQETQYF.

This chain joins TRBV6-5 and TRBJ2-1; TRBD2 matches at 8 bases. This CDR3 contains 15 residues. V shed 0 bases and J 4 bases; nucleotides not matched to a gene: 2. Germline V gene lookup returns CDR1 MNHEY and CDR2 SVGAGI. As DNA, the CDR3 is TGTGCCAGCAGTTACTCCTCTAGCGGGTACAATGAGCAGTTCTTC. As protein: CASSYSSSGYNEQFF.

V usage is TRBV18 and J usage is TRBJ2-1; TRBD2 agrees at 13 bases. After removal of 0 bases from V and 6 bases from J, the junction contained 2 bases not matched to a gene. From germline, CDR1 is KGHSH and CDR2 LQKENI. The CDR3 has 16 residues. CDR3 loop: CASSPPTSGRVNEQFF. The DNA for the CDR3 is TGTGCCAGCTCACCACCAACTAGCGGGAGGGTCAATGAGCAGTTCTTC.

This clone was counted a single time. The V and J genes are TRBV11-1 and TRBJ1-3; D not certain. This CDR3 has 15 residues. Germline values: CDR1 SGHAT, CDR2 FQDESV (reference sequence). Trimming removed 3 bases from V and 0 bases from J, with 9 bases in between. The CDR3 DNA follows: TGTGCCAGCAGCTTTCGGGGAAACTCTGGAAACACCATATATTTT. Its translation: CASSFRGNSGNTIYF. The full variable domain, rest sourced from reference TRBV11-1 and TRBJ1-3, is EAEVAQSPRYKITEKSQAVAFWCDPISGHATLYWYRQILGQGPELLVQFQDESVVDDSQLPKDRFSAERLKGVDSTLKIQPAELGDSAMYLCASSFRGNSGNTIYFGEGSWLTVV.

The CDR3, as DNA: TGTGCCAGCAGCCCCAGGCCCAATGAGCAGTTCTTC. As protein: CASSPRPNEQFF. This chain connects TRBV7-3 to TRBJ2-1; D not resolved. The CDR3 is 12 residues long. The V end lost 5 bases, the J end lost 6 bases, and 8 bases lay between the germline ends. Germline-derived CDR1 and CDR2 are SGHTA and FQGTGA.

The J gene is TRBJ1-1, the V gene TRBV11-2; 8 nucleotides align to TRBD1. There are 15 residues in the CDR3. V shed 3 bases, J shed 0 bases, and the junction held 3 bases outside the gene matches. Germline CDR1 and CDR2: SGHAT and FQNNGV. Written as DNA, the CDR3 is TGTGCCAGCAGCTTGAGGACAGGGATGAACACTGAAGCTTTCTTT. It yields the protein CASSLRTGMNTEAFF.

The chain is built from TRBV7-6 and TRBJ2-7; maybe TRBD1 (5 bases). Germline values: CDR1 SGHVS, CDR2 FNYEAQ. The CDR3 extends over 14 amino acids. V shed 1 base and J shed 3 bases, with 10 bases lying between them. CDR3: CASSLGIGVYEQYF. The DNA of the CDR3 is TGTGCCAGCAGCTTAGGGATAGGGGTCTACGAGCAGTACTTC. Based on the CDR3 plus reference TRBV7-6 and TRBJ2-7, the full variable domain is GAGVSQSPRYKVTKRGQDVALRCDPISGHVSLYWYRQALGQGPEFLTYFNYEAQQDKSGLPNDRFSAERPEGSISTLTIQRTEQRDSAMYRCASSLGIGVYEQYFGPGTRLTVT.

The chain employs TRBV14 and TRBJ2-7, with 8 nucleotides matching TRBD1. The CDR3 loop spans 13 amino acids. Germline CDR1 reads SGHDN; CDR2 reads FVKESK. The J segment lost 6 bases and the V segment lost 4 bases, leaving 5 bases of the junction unmatched. The CDR3 coding sequence is TGTGCCAGCAGCCCCAGGGGGCGCGGCGAGCAGTACTTC. It codes for CASSPRGRGEQYF.

As to this clone: One end of the junction varies from germline; a read error may be responsible. The chain has TRBV7-9 and TRBJ2-5, with 14 bases that match TRBD2. This CDR3 spans 15 amino acids. CDR1 SEHNR and CDR2 FQNEAQ come from the germline V gene (reference sequence). CDR3 loop: CSSSSGLAGDETQYF. The CDR3 DNA is TGTTCCAGCAGCTCGGGACTAGCGGGAGACGAGACCCAGTACTTC.

The J gene is TRBJ1-5, the V gene TRBV6-5; D gene uncertain. Germline V lookup: CDR1 MNHEY, CDR2 SVGAGI. Trimming left V 5 bases short and J 0 bases short, with 8 bases between. This CDR3 has 14 amino acids. As DNA, the CDR3 is TGTGCCAGCAGTGAACAGAATAGCAATCAGCCCCAGCATTTT. Translation gives CASSEQNSNQPQHF.

The chain employs TRBV7-3 and TRBJ2-7, with D possibly being TRBD1 (6 bases). In germline, CDR1 is SGHTA, CDR2 FQGTGA. The CDR3 is 16 residues long. Trimming left V 2 bases short and J 2 bases short, with 16 bases between. In DNA, the CDR3 is TGTGCCAGCAGCTTAGGTGGGGCAGGGGCAGCCTACGAGCAGTACTTC. Its protein product is CASSLGGAGAAYEQYF.

About this clone itself: The DNA is left out, because the CDR3 cannot be placed on it with certainty; the CDR3 is given as TCRdb lists it. The chain combines TRBV7-6 with TRBJ2-7; TRBD1, as called in the table, went unchecked against the DNA. CDR1 is SGHVS and CDR2 is FNYEAQ in the germline V gene. Termini included, the CDR3 measures 15 amino acids. The chain's CDR3 is CASSFGPGGFDEQYF.

This clone was detected only once. The rearrangement links TRBV25-1 to TRBJ2-1; no reliable D call. The V end lost 5 bases, the J end lost 15 bases, and 20 bases lay between the germline ends. Germline V CDR1 and CDR2: MGHDK, SYGVNS. The CDR3 covers 13 residues. This CDR3 is CASSQTRGRSPFF. The CDR3 coding sequence is TGTGCCAGCAGTCAAACCCGAGGCAGAAGCCCGTTCTTC.

In its sample, this clone was seen a few times. The rearrangement uses TRBV10-3 and TRBJ2-7; tentative D call: TRBD1 (5 bases). Between the trimmed V and J ends, which lost 6 bases and 3 bases, there was a span of 18 bases. The CDR3 consists of 15 residues. Germline V gives CDR1 ENHRY, CDR2 SYGVKD. The CDR3: CAISPGGRVDYEQYF. The DNA of the CDR3 is TGTGCCATCAGCCCCGGTGGCAGGGTAGACTACGAGCAGTACTTC.

This rearrangement joins TRBV6-5 to TRBJ1-1; D call uncertain. The CDR3 length is 13 residues. Trimming cost V 2 bases and J 3 bases, with 7 bases left between them. Germline lookup yields CDR1 MNHEY and CDR2 SVGAGI. The CDR3 reads CASSYGQDTEAFF. The CDR3 DNA is TGTGCCAGCAGTTACGGGCAGGACACTGAAGCTTTCTTT.

This rearrangement joins TRBV6-6 to TRBJ1-4, with a tentative D call TRBD1 (6 bases). V shed 6 bases and J shed 7 bases, with 15 bases lying between them. This CDR3 has 14 amino acids. Germline V gene lookup returns CDR1 MNHNY and CDR2 SVGAGI (reference sequence). The CDR3 nucleotides read TGTGCCAGCAGCTATGGACAGAAGGGTGAAAAACTGTTTTTT. Its protein is CASSYGQKGEKLFF.

This chain joins TRBV6-1 and TRBJ2-5, with D possibly being TRBD2 (5 bases). V lost 1 base to trimming and J lost 5 bases, with 14 bases between them. The CDR3 has 15 amino acids. Per germline, CDR1 MNHNS and CDR2 SASEGT. DNA of the CDR3: TGTGCCAGCAGTGAAGTCCCGGCGGGTCGGGAGACCCAGTACTTC. Residues: CASSEVPAGRETQYF.

The chain uses TRBV7-6 and TRBJ2-1, with 11 bases identical to TRBD1. V lost 1 base and J lost 6; bases outside the gene matches: 2. The CDR3 has 15 amino acids. Germline V gives CDR1 SGHVS, CDR2 FNYEAQ. This CDR3 is CASSLDGTGGNEQFF. The CDR3 DNA follows: TGTGCCAGCAGCTTAGACGGGACAGGGGGCAATGAGCAGTTCTTC.

The gene calls are TRBV29-1 and TRBJ2-1; 13 positions agree with TRBD2. The CDR3 sequence is 15 residues long. Losses at the gene ends were 8 bases for V and 4 bases for J; bases not matched to a gene: 8. Germline V gene lookup returns CDR1 SQVTM and CDR2 ANQGSEA. The CDR3 bases are TGCAGCACAATCTGGACTAGCGGGAGATACAATGAGCAGTTCTTC. It yields the protein CSTIWTSGRYNEQFF.

The chain employs TRBV19 and TRBJ2-5; 8 bases are shared with TRBD1. TRBJ2-7 matches the DNA end more closely, so the J call is doubtful. This CDR3 region has 15 residues. Germline CDR1 is LNHDA and CDR2 is SQIVND (reference sequence). CDR3 region: CASRLTGTGGYEQYF. As DNA, the CDR3 is TGTGCCAGTAGACTCACAGGGACAGGAGGCTACGAGCAGTACTTC.

This clone was seen only once. V gene TRBV7-9 combines with J gene TRBJ2-7, with D possibly being TRBD2 (5 bases). The V end lost 3 bases, the J end lost 2 bases, and 14 bases lay between the germline ends. Germline CDR1 and CDR2: SEHNR and FQNEAQ (reference sequence). CDR3 length equals 15 residues. The CDR3 sequence: CASSFGNLNPYEQYF. CDR3 nucleotides: TGTGCCAGCAGCTTCGGGAACTTGAACCCCTACGAGCAGTACTTC.

The chain carries TRBV2 and TRBJ2-7; 8 bases are shared with TRBD2. There are 13 residues in the CDR3. Germline-derived CDR1 and CDR2 are SNHLY and FYNNEI. The trim removed 4 bases at V and 3 bases at J, leaving 2 bases unmatched. The CDR3 DNA is TGTGCCAGCAGTGTGACTAGCGACTACGAGCAGTACTTC. Translation gives CASSVTSDYEQYF.

The chain links TRBV7-2 to TRBJ2-3, with 11 bases aligning to TRBD2. Germline CDR1 reads SGHTA; CDR2 reads FQGNSA. V shed 1 base, J shed 6 bases, and the junction held 6 bases outside the gene matches. This CDR3 region has 16 residues. The CDR3, as DNA: TGTGCCAGCAGCTTAGTAGGGGCTAGCGGGGGGGATACGCAGTATTTT. It is translated as CASSLVGASGGDTQYF.

To note about this clone: The same CDR3 is also encoded by other DNA sequences in this sample. The chain links TRBV5-4 to TRBJ2-3, with 11 nucleotides matching TRBD2. The germline V gene encodes CDR1 SGHNT and CDR2 YYREEE (reference sequence). J was trimmed by 0 bases and V by 3 bases; bases with no gene match: 3. The CDR3 consists of 16 residues. Written as DNA, the CDR3 is TGTGCCAGCAGCTCCGGACTAGCGGGTAGCACAGATACGCAGTATTTT. This codes for CASSSGLAGSTDTQYF.

The gene calls are TRBV10-3 and TRBJ2-5; weak D call: TRBD2 (5 bases). V dropped 3 bases and J dropped 5 bases, with 19 bases sitting between them. This CDR3 has 16 residues. Germline V gene lookup returns CDR1 ENHRY and CDR2 SYGVKD. DNA for the CDR3: TGTGCCATCAGTGAACCTTCCTCTCACCCGGGGGAGACCCAGTACTTC. Protein product: CAISEPSSHPGETQYF.